What follows describes a single T cell receptor beta chain. This sample is drawn from a study of T cells in Graves' hyperthyroidism and ophthalmopathy. Looking at the study overall: Peripheral blood was collected at initial diagnosis, before any treatment.

The CDR3 is 15 amino acids. Losses at the gene ends were 4 bases for V and 5 bases for J; bases not matched to a gene: 6. Germline V gene lookup returns CDR1 LGHNA and CDR2 YNFKEQ. Amplified regions were TCR beta CDR3 sequences from RNA transcripts. A set of HTBI primers served as the primers for a first-round RT-PCR of the TCR CDR3. MiXCR was run by TCRdb on the multiplex PCR reads, yielding one entry per CDR3 protein. The sample records fewer than 650,000 distinct CDR3 sequences, approximately 15% being singletons. The chain uses TRBV4-2 and TRBJ1-4; 8 bases fit TRBD1. This TCR was sampled from a woman between 18 and 29 years old with Graves' ophthalmopathy. Material: blood. The CDR3 region has the DNA TGTGCCAGCAGCCCGCCGACAGGGGAGAATGAAAAACTGTTTTTT. Amino acid sequence: CASSPPTGENEKLFF.